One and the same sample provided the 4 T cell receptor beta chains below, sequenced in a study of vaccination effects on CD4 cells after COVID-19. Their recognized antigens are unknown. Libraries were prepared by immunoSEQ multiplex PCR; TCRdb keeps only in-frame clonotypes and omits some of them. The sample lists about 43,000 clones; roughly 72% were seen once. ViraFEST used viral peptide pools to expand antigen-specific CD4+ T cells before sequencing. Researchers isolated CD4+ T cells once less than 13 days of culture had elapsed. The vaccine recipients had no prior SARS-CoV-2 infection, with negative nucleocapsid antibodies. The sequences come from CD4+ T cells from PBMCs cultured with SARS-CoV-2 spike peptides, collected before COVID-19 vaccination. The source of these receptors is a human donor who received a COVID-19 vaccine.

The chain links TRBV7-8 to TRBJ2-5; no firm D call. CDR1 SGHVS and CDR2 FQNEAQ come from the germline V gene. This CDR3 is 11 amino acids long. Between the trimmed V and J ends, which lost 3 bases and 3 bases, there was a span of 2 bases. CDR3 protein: CASSFKETQYF. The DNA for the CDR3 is TGTGCCAGCAGCTTTAAAGAGACCCAGTACTTC.

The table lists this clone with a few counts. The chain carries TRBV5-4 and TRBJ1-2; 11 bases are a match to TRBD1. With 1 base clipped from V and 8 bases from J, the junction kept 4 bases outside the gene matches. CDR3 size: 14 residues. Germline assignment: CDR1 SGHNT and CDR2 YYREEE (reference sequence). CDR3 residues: CASSLWTGGGGYTF. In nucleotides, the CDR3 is TGTGCCAGCAGCTTGTGGACAGGGGGCGGAGGCTACACCTTC.

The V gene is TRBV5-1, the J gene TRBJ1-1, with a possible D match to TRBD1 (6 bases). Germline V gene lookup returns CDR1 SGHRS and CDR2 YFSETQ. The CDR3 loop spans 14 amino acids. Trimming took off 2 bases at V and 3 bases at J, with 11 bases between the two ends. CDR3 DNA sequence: TGCGCCAGCAGCTTCACCGGGACACACACTGAAGCTTTCTTT. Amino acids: CASSFTGTHTEAFF.

The CDR3: CASSALMGGNQPQHF. Written as DNA, the CDR3 is TGTGCCAGCAGCGCCCTAATGGGGGGGAATCAGCCCCAGCATTTT. The V gene is TRBV7-2, the J gene TRBJ1-5; D may be TRBD1 (5 bases). Trimming cost V 5 bases and J 4 bases, with 15 bases left between them. The CDR3 covers 15 residues. The germline CDR1 and CDR2 sequences are SGHTA and FQGNSA.